This record covers a single TCR beta chain. What it recognizes is unknown. Barcoded TCR alpha and TCR beta cDNA libraries with UMIs came from 5'RACE using constant-segment primers. TCRdb used MiXCR to reprocess the 5' RACE reads, holding one entry per CDR3 protein. The table has roughly 580,000 distinct CDR3 sequences, roughly 17% seen once. CDR1 is DFQATT and CDR2 is SNEGSKA in the germline V gene (reference sequence). This CDR3 comprises 13 residues. The J segment lost 5 bases and the V segment lost 5 bases, leaving 5 bases of the junction unmatched. The data were taken from a study of T-cell memory formation after mild COVID-19. Findings and limits, study-wide: Later expanders leaned CD4+, whereas clones that contracted between day 15 and 85 were balanced CD4/CD8. Shrinking CD4+ clones resided mostly in CM and EM, and CD8+ ones in EMRA. There were some responding clones in pre-infection memory, which suggested that cross-reactive memory had joined.

Specimen: PBMCs or a T cell subset sorted from them (not recorded which). This chain connects TRBV20-1 to TRBJ2-2; 7 bases align to TRBD2. The receptor was isolated from an adult woman who had mild COVID-19 (a few samples of this study predate the infection). Cell type and time point are not known. The CDR3: CSASTSATGELFF. CDR3 coding DNA: TGCAGTGCTTCAACTAGCGCTACCGGGGAGCTGTTTTTT.